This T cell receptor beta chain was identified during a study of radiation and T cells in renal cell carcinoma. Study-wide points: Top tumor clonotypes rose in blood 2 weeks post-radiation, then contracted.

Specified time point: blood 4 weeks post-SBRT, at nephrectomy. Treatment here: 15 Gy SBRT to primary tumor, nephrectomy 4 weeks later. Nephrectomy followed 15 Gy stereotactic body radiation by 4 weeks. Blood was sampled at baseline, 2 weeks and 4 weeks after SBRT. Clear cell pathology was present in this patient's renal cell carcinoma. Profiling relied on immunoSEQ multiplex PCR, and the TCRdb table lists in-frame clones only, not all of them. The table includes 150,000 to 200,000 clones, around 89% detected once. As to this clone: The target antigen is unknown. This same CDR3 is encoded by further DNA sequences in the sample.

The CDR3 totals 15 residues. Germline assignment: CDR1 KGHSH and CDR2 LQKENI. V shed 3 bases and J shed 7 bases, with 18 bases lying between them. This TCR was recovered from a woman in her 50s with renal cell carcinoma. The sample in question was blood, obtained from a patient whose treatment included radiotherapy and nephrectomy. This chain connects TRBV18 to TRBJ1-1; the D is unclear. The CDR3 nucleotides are TGTGCCAGCTCACCTTTCGGAACGGGAGACGATGAAGCTTTCTTT. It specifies CASSPFGTGDDEAFF.